This T cell receptor beta chain was recorded in a study of cytomegalovirus exposure and HLA in healthy donors. In germline, CDR1 is LGHNA, CDR2 YNFKEQ. The length of the CDR3 is 17 residues. With 3 bases clipped from V and 2 bases from J, the junction kept 4 bases outside the gene matches. Concerning this clone itself: Antigen: not known.

PCR used 60 Vbeta primers and 13 Jbeta primers. Measured with immunoSEQ multiplex PCR; TCRdb has only the in-frame clones, and not every one. The sample has some 180,000 clones; around 80% are singletons. Findings and caveats of the study: About 87% or about 30% of the time was how often most TCR beta V segments were productive, according to an earlier analysis. Near-uniform donor sequencing depth was presumed by presence/absence analyses. In a later analysis, most CMV-associated TCR beta chains appeared HLA-restricted.

The specimen sequenced was PBMCs. The V call is TRBV4-2, the J call TRBJ2-1, with 13 bases matching TRBD2. This receptor was obtained from a man aged 35-49 years in good health and CMV-seronegative. DNA for the CDR3: TGTGCCAGCAGCCATCAACTAGCGGGAGGGCCCTACAATGAGCAGTTCTTC. As protein: CASSHQLAGGPYNEQFF.